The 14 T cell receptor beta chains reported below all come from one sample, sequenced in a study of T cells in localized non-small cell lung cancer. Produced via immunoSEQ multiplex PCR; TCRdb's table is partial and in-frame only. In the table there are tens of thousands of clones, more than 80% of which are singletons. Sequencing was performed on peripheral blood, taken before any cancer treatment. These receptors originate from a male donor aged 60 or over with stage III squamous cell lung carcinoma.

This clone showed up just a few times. The CDR3 DNA reads as TGTGCCAGCAGCCAAGATAGTTGGGGGCGCGCGGACTATGGCTACACCTTC. This codes for CASSQDSWGRADYGYTF. This chain links TRBV4-2 with TRBJ1-2; D possibly corresponds to TRBD1 (6 bases). Germline lookup yields CDR1 LGHNA and CDR2 YNFKEQ. This CDR3 is built from 17 residues. The V and J ends lost 0 bases and 3 bases respectively, with 17 bases between them.

CDR3 coding DNA: TGTGCTAGTGGTTTGGGACAGTTGAACACTGAAGCTTTCTTT. It codes for CASGLGQLNTEAFF. The genes are TRBV12-5 and TRBJ1-1, with D perhaps TRBD1 (5 bases). Germline V gene data show CDR1 as LGHNT and CDR2 as FRNRAP. The CDR3 totals 14 residues. Trimming stripped 1 base from V and 0 bases from J, with 6 bases between.

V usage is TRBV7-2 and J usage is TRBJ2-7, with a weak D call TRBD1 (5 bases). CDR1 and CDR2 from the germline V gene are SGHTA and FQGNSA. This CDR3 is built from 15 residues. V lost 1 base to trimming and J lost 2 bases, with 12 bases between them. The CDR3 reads CASSLEGLPTYEQYF. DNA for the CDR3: TGTGCCAGCAGCTTAGAGGGGTTACCCACCTACGAGCAGTACTTC.

CDR3 nucleotides: TGTGCCAGCAGCTCCCCCGGGACAGGGGAGCGGACTAGCCTCTACGAGCAGTACTTC. It encodes CASSSPGTGERTSLYEQYF. V and J are TRBV7-6 and TRBJ2-7, with 10 bases matching TRBD1. The V gene end was trimmed by 4 bases and the J gene end by 3 bases; junction bases not matched to a gene: 18. CDR1 is SGHVS and CDR2 is FNYEAQ in the germline V gene. CDR3 size: 19 residues.

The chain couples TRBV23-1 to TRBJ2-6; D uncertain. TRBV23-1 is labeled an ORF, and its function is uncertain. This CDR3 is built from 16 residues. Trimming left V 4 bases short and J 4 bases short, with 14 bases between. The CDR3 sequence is CASSRVRTRGANVLTF. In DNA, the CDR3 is TGCGCCAGCAGTCGCGTGCGGACGAGAGGGGCCAACGTCCTGACTTTC.

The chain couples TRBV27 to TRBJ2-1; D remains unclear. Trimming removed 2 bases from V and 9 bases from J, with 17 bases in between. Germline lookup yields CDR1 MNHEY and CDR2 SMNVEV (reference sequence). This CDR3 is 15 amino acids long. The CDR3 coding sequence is TGTGCCAGCAGTTTAGGCAGTGGATCCATCGGTGAGCAGTTCTTC. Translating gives CASSLGSGSIGEQFF.

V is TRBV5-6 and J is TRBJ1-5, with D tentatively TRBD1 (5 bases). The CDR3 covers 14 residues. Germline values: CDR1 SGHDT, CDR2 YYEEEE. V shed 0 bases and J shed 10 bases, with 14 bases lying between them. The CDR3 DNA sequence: TGTGCCAGCAGCTTGGGAGACAGACCCCAACCCCAGCATTTT. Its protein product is CASSLGDRPQPQHF.

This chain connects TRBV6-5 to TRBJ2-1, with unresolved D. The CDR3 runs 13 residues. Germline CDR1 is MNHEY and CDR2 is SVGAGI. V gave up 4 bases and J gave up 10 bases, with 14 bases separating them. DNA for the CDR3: TGTGCCAGCAGTTCCATTTTTCTCCGAGAGCAGTTCTTC. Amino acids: CASSSIFLREQFF.

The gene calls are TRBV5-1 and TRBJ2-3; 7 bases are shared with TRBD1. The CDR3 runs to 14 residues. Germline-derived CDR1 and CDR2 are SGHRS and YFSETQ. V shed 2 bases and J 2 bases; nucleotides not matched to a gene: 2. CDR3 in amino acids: CASSLGTATDTQYF. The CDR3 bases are TGCGCCAGCAGCTTAGGGACAGCCACAGATACGCAGTATTTT. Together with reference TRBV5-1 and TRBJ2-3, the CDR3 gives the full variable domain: KAGVTQTPRYLIKTRGQQVTLSCSPISGHRSVSWYQQTPGQGLQFLFEYFSETQRNKGNFPGRFSGRQFSNSRSEMNVSTLELGDSALYLCASSLGTATDTQYFGPGTRLTVL.

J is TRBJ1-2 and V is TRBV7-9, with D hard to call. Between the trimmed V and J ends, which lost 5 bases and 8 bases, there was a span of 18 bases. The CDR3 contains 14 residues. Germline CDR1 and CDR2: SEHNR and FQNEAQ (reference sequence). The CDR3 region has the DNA TGTGCCAGCAGCCCACTGGCTGGACTGAGCGGCTACACCTTC. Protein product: CASSPLAGLSGYTF. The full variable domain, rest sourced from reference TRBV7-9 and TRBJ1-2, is DTGVSQNPRHKITKRGQNVTFRCDPISEHNRLYWYRQTLGQGPEFLTYFQNEAQLEKSRLLSDRFSAERPKGSFSTLEIQRTEQGDSAMYLCASSPLAGLSGYTFGSGTRLTVV.

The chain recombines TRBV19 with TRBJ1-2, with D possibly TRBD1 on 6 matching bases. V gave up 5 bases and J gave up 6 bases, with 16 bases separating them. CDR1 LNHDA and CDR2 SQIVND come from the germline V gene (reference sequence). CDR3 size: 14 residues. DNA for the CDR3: TGTGCCAGTAGTTCCGCCGGAGGGGGGAATGGCTACACCTTC. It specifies CASSSAGGGNGYTF.

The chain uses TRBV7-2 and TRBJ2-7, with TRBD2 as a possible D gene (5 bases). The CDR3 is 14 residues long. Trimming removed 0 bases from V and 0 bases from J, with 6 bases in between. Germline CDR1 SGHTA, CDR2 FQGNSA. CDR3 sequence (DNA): TGTGCCAGCAGCTTAGCTCGGGGCTCCTACGAGCAGTACTTC. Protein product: CASSLARGSYEQYF.

The CDR3 is CASSGSGRGANQPQHF. The CDR3 nucleotides read TGTGCCAGCAGTGGATCCGGCAGGGGAGCCAATCAGCCCCAGCATTTT. The chain recombines TRBV2 with TRBJ1-5; D is perhaps TRBD1 (6 bases). V dropped 4 bases and J dropped 3 bases, with 16 bases sitting between them. Germline V lookup: CDR1 SNHLY, CDR2 FYNNEI. This CDR3 region has 16 residues.

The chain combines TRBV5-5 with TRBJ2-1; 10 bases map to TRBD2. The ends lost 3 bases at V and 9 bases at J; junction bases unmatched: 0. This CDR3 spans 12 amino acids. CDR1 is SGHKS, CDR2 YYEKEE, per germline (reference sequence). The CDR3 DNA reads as TGTGCCAGCAGCTGGACTAGCGGTGAGCAGTTCTTC. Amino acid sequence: CASSWTSGEQFF. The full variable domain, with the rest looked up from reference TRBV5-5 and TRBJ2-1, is DAGVTQSPTHLIKTRGQQVTLRCSPISGHKSVSWYQQVLGQGPQFIFQYYEKEERGRGNFPDRFSARQFPNYSSELNVNALLLGDSALYLCASSWTSGEQFFGPGTRLTVL.